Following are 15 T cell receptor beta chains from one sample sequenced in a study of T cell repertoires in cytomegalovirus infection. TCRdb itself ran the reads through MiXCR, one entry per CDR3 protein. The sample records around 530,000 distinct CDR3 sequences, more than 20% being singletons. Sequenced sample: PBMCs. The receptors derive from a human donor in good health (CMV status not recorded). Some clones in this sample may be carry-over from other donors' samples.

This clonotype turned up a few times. CDR3 nucleotide sequence: TGTGCCAGCAGCTCCCGAGTCGGTGGGGGTGACTCTGGGGCCAACGTCCTGACTTTC. Protein sequence: CASSSRVGGGDSGANVLTF. This rearrangement joins TRBV7-4 to TRBJ2-6; D may be TRBD1 or TRBD2 (5 bases each). This CDR3 is built from 19 residues. Germline values: CDR1 SGHVT, CDR2 SQSDAQ. V gave up 4 bases and J gave up 0 bases, with 19 bases separating them. Full variable domain (rest looked up from reference TRBV7-4 and TRBJ2-6): GAGVSQSPRYKVAKRGRDVALRCDSISGHVTLYWYRQTLGQGSEVLTYSQSDAQRDKSGRPSGRFSAERPERSVSTLKIQRTEQGDSAVYLCASSSRVGGGDSGANVLTFGAGSRLTVL.

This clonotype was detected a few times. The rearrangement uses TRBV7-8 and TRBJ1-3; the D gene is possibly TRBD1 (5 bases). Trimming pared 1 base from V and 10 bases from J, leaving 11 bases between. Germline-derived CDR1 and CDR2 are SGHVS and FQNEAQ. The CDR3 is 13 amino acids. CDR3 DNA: TGTGCCAGCAGCTTAGGTGGGACGGGGACCATATATTTT. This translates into CASSLGGTGTIYF.

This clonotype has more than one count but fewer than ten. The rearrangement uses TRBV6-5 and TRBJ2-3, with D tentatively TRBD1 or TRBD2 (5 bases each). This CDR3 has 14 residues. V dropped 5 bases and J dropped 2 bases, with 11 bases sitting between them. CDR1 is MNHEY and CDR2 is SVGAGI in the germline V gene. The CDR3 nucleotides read TGTGCCAGCAGTCCGGGACGGATCACAGATACGCAGTATTTT. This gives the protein CASSPGRITDTQYF.

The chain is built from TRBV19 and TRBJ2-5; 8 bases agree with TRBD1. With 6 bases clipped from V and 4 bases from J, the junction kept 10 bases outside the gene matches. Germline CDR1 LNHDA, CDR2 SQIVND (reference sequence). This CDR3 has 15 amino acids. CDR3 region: CASSQGQAGLETQYF. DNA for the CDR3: TGTGCCAGTAGCCAGGGACAGGCGGGCTTAGAGACCCAGTACTTC.

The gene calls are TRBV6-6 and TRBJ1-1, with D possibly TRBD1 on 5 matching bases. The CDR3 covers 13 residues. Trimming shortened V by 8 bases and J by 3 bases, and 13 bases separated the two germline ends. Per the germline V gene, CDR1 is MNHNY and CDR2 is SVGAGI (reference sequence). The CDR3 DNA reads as TGTGCCAGCGGTACTGGGGGTTACACTGAAGCTTTCTTT. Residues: CASGTGGYTEAFF.

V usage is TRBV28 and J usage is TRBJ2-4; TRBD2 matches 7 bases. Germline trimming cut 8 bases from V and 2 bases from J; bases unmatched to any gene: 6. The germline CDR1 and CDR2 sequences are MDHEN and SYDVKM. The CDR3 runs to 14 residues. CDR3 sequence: CASRPSGTKNIQYF. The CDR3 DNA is TGTGCCAGCCGACCCAGCGGGACCAAAAACATTCAGTACTTC.

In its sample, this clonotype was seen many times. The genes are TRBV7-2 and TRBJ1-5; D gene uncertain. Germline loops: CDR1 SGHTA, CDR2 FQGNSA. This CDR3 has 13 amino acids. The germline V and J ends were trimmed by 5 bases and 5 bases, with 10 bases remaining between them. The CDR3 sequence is CASSIRTDQPQHF. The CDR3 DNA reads TGTGCCAGCAGCATCAGGACGGATCAGCCCCAGCATTTT.

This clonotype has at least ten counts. CDR3 protein: CASSFPLAGPNGPKNIQYF. In nucleotides, the CDR3 is TGTGCCAGCAGCTTTCCACTGGCAGGGCCGAACGGTCCCAAAAACATTCAGTACTTC. The genes are TRBV7-2 and TRBJ2-4; TRBD1 is a possible D gene (5 bases). The CDR3 has 19 amino acids. Germline V gene lookup returns CDR1 SGHTA and CDR2 FQGNSA. Trimming shortened V by 3 bases and J by 2 bases, and 23 bases separated the two germline ends.

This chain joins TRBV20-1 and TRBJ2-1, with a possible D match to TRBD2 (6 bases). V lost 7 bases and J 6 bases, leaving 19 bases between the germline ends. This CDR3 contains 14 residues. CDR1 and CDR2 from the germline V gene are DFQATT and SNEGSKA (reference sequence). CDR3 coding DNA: TGCAGTGGGGGTGGGGACTCGACTCTCAATGAGCAGTTCTTC. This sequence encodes CSGGGDSTLNEQFF.

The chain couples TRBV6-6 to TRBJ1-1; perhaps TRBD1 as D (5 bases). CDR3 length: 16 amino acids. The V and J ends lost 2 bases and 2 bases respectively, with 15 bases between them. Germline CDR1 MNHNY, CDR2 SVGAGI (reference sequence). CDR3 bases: TGTGCCAGCAGTTACGATATGACAGACTTAAACACTGAAGCTTTCTTT. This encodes CASSYDMTDLNTEAFF.

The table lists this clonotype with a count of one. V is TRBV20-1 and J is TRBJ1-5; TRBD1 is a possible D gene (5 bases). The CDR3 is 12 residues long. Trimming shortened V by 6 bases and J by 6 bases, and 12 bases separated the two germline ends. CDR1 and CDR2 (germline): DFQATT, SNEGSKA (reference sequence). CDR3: CSAQSGTQPQHF. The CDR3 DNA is TGCAGTGCGCAATCGGGGACTCAGCCCCAGCATTTT.

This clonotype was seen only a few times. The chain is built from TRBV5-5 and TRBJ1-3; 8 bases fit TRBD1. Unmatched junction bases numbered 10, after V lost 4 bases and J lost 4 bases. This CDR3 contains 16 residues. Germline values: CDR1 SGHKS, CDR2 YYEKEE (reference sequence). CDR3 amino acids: CASSPSLRGLGNTIYF. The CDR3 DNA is TGTGCCAGCAGCCCAAGCCTCAGGGGGCTCGGAAACACCATATATTTT.

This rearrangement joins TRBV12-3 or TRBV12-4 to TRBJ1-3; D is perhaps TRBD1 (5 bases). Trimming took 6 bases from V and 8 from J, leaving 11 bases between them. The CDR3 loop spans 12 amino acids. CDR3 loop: CASRRDEDTIYF. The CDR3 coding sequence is TGTGCCAGCAGGCGGGACGAGGACACCATATATTTT.

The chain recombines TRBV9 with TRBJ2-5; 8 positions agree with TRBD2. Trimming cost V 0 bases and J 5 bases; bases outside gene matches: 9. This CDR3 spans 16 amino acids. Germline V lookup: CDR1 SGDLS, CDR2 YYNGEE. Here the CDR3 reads CASSVAGGGPGETQYF. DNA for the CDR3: TGTGCCAGCAGCGTAGCGGGGGGGGGTCCAGGGGAGACCCAGTACTTC.

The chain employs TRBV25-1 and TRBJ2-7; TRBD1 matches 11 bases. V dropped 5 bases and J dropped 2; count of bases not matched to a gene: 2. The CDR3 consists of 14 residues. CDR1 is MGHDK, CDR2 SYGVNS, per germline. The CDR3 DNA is TGTGCCAGCAGTTGGGGACAGGGGGCCTACGAGCAGTACTTC. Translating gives CASSWGQGAYEQYF.